Listed here are 31 T cell receptor beta chains from one sample, sequenced in a study of regulatory T cells in long-lasting Graves disease. This sample's time point: persistent/refractory GD, antithyroid drugs over 5 years with positive TRAb. Scientists built the TCR library using RNA that was extracted from PBMCs. Investigators prepared the TCR beta libraries by applying iRepertoire HTBI primers and Arm-PCR of CDR3 regions. TCRdb itself ran the multiplex PCR reads through MiXCR, one entry per CDR3 protein. Among under 500,000 distinct CDR3 sequences listed, around 21% were seen once. This specimen consisted of peripheral blood mononuclear cells (PBMCs), obtained when the disease was refractory, from a patient treated with antithyroid drugs. All receptors derive from a female donor with Graves disease.

This clonotype was recorded at least ten times. The chain has TRBV30 and TRBJ1-1; the D gene is possibly TRBD1 (6 bases). Germline values: CDR1 GTSNPN, CDR2 SVGIG (reference sequence). Trimming stripped 2 bases from V and 3 bases from J, with 10 bases between. The CDR3 extends over 13 amino acids. As DNA, the CDR3 is TGTGCCTGGAGTAGGGGGAGGGACACTGAAGCTTTCTTT. Translation gives CAWSRGRDTEAFF.

This clonotype was seen ten or more times. This rearrangement joins TRBV6-1 to TRBJ1-4; 7 bases are a match to TRBD1. CDR1 MNHNS and CDR2 SASEGT come from the germline V gene. CDR3 length: 15 amino acids. V lost 5 bases to trimming and J lost 6 bases; unmatched junction nucleotides: 9. DNA of the CDR3: TGTGCCAGCAGTCCTCCGGGACAGAAGCATGAAAAACTGTTTTTT. Translating it yields CASSPPGQKHEKLFF.

The chain combines TRBV4-3 with TRBJ1-3, with D possibly matching TRBD1 (5 bases). This CDR3 region has 16 residues. Germline CDR1 LGHNA, CDR2 YSLEER. Trimming pared 0 bases from V and 1 base from J, leaving 10 bases between. This chain's CDR3 is CASSQDHGASGNTIYF. The CDR3 DNA reads TGCGCCAGCAGCCAAGATCACGGGGCATCTGGAAACACCATATATTTT.

In DNA form, the CDR3 reads TGTGCCAGCAGTAGCCCCAGCCTTGAGCAGTTCTTC. Translating it yields CASSSPSLEQFF. The chain employs TRBV2 and TRBJ2-1; D is uncertain. CDR3 length equals 12 residues. Trimming removed 5 bases at V and 9 bases at J, with 11 bases between. Germline V lookup: CDR1 SNHLY, CDR2 FYNNEI.

A few counts support this clonotype. This sequence joins TRBV5-4 and TRBJ2-4; perhaps TRBD2 as D (6 bases). V lost 4 bases, J lost 0 bases, and 17 bases lay in between. Germline loops: CDR1 SGHNT, CDR2 YYREEE (reference sequence). This CDR3 is built from 17 residues. In nucleotides, the CDR3 is TGTGCCAGCAGCGCCCAGGTTGTGGGGGGAGCCAAAAACATTCAGTACTTC. Encoded protein: CASSAQVVGGAKNIQYF.

Notes on this clonotype: The germline gene is not matched at one end of the junction; a read error may be the cause. The rearrangement joins TRBV14 to TRBJ1-1; 7 bases agree with TRBD1. The CDR3 covers 15 residues. Germline V gives CDR1 SGHDN, CDR2 FVKESK. For the CDR3, the DNA is TGTGCCAGCAGCCAACTACAGGGGTTGAACGCTGAAGCTTTCTTT. This codes for CASSQLQGLNAEAFF.

This clonotype was seen many times. The rearrangement joins TRBV2 to TRBJ2-2, with 11 positions matching TRBD1. CDR1 and CDR2 (germline): SNHLY, FYNNEI. The CDR3 length is 15 residues. Losses at the gene ends were 4 bases for V and 7 bases for J; bases not matched to a gene: 5. CDR3 DNA sequence: TGTGCCAGCAGTGCCCGGACAGGGGGCATCGGGGAGCTGTTTTTT. It yields the protein CASSARTGGIGELFF.

The sample holds many counts of this clonotype. The genes are TRBV7-2 and TRBJ2-7, with TRBD2 matching 7 bases. The CDR3 sequence is 14 residues long. J was trimmed by 5 bases and V by 5 bases; bases with no gene match: 9. Germline values: CDR1 SGHTA, CDR2 FQGNSA. The DNA of the CDR3 is TGTGCCAGCAGCCCTCGACTAGCCGTCCACGAGCAGTACTTC. The encoded protein is CASSPRLAVHEQYF.

This clonotype was detected only a few times. The genes are TRBV10-3 and TRBJ2-7; 10 bases agree with TRBD1. There are 17 residues in the CDR3. From germline, CDR1 is ENHRY and CDR2 SYGVKD. V lost 0 bases, J lost 1 base, and 6 bases stayed unmatched. The CDR3 DNA follows: TGTGCCATCAGTGAGTCGTTGTGGGACAGGGGATCCTACGAGCAGTACTTC. Amino acids: CAISESLWDRGSYEQYF.

This clonotype was observed many times. The chain links TRBV2 to TRBJ1-2, with D hard to call. V shed 6 bases and J shed 3 bases, with 5 bases lying between them. The V gene's germline CDR1 is SNHLY and CDR2 FYNNEI. The CDR3 length is 11 residues. The CDR3 reads CASRPDYGYTF. The DNA of the CDR3 is TGTGCCAGCAGGCCCGACTATGGCTACACCTTC.

This clonotype was recorded many times. The gene calls are TRBV28 and TRBJ2-7; D might be TRBD1 (6 bases). The V gene lost 6 bases and the J gene lost 1 base, with 13 bases spanning the gap. The CDR3 contains 14 residues. The V gene's germline CDR1 is MDHEN and CDR2 SYDVKM. Written as DNA, the CDR3 is TGTGCCAGCAGGGGACACACAATATCCTACGAGCAGTACTTC. It encodes CASRGHTISYEQYF.

This chain links TRBV9 with TRBJ2-6; the match to TRBD1 covers 7 bases. V was clipped by 1 base and J by 2 bases; unmatched bases: 3. CDR1 and CDR2 (germline): SGDLS, YYNGEE. CDR3 size: 16 residues. This CDR3 reads CASSVFDRAGANVLTF. CDR3 bases: TGTGCCAGCAGCGTATTCGACAGGGCTGGGGCCAACGTCCTGACTTTC.

The genes are TRBV12-3 or TRBV12-4 and TRBJ1-1; 8 bases agree with TRBD1. CDR3 length: 12 amino acids. Unmatched junction bases numbered 8, after V lost 4 bases and J lost 13 bases. The CDR3 is CASSSPGGENFF. The CDR3 DNA is TGTGCCAGCAGTTCACCAGGGGGCGAAAATTTCTTT.

To note about this clonotype: This may be a read error, as it is one base from a much larger clone. The V and J genes are TRBV2 and TRBJ2-1; TRBD2 aligns across 7 bases. In germline, CDR1 is SNHLY, CDR2 FYNNEI. The CDR3 runs to 15 residues. The junction had 5 bases not matched to a gene; V was cut back by 6 bases and J by 0 bases. CDR3 bases: TGTGCCAGCAGCGTAGGGACTACCTCCTACAATGAGCAGTTCTTC. This translates into CASSVGTTSYNEQFF.

The table lists this clonotype with many counts. The chain is built from TRBV2 and TRBJ1-2; D uncertain. The ends were cut back, 2 bases at V and 6 bases at J, with 16 bases in the middle. Germline V gene data show CDR1 as SNHLY and CDR2 as FYNNEI. The CDR3 length is 15 residues. CDR3 loop: CASSELRGSSHGYTF. The CDR3, as DNA: TGTGCCAGCAGTGAATTGCGTGGGTCCAGTCATGGCTACACCTTC.

This clonotype was counted only a few times. The chain couples TRBV19 to TRBJ2-5; D is possibly TRBD1 (6 bases). The V gene lost 3 bases and the J gene lost 5 bases, with 10 bases spanning the gap. The CDR3 consists of 13 residues. Germline V gene sequence: CDR1 LNHDA, CDR2 SQIVND (reference sequence). CDR3 in amino acids: CASSIRGGETQYF. The CDR3 nucleotides are TGTGCCAGTAGTATCAGGGGTGGCGAGACCCAGTACTTC.

The sample holds many counts of this clonotype. The rearrangement joins TRBV29-1 to TRBJ1-1; D unresolved. CDR3 length equals 13 residues. The germline V gene encodes CDR1 SQVTM and CDR2 ANQGSEA. Trimming left V 4 bases short and J 0 bases short, with 9 bases between. The CDR3 sequence: CSVVGPMNTEAFF. CDR3 sequence (DNA): TGCAGCGTTGTTGGACCGATGAACACTGAAGCTTTCTTT.

In this sample, this clonotype turned up many times. The chain is built from TRBV28 and TRBJ1-5, with 9 bases that match TRBD1. CDR1 and CDR2 (germline): MDHEN, SYDVKM. J lost 3 bases, V lost 6 bases, and 6 bases had no gene match. This CDR3 spans 15 amino acids. CDR3 bases: TGTGCCAGCAGCCGGGGACAGGGAAACAATCAGCCCCAGCATTTT. Protein sequence: CASSRGQGNNQPQHF.

There are a few counts of this clonotype. The genes are TRBV12-3 or TRBV12-4 and TRBJ1-1; tentatively, D is TRBD1 (5 bases). Trimming took 5 bases from V and 4 from J, leaving 11 bases between them. The CDR3 spans 13 residues. As DNA, the CDR3 is TGTGCCAGCAGTCCTTGGGGGGGCACTGAAGCTTTCTTT. This codes for CASSPWGGTEAFF.

As concerns this clonotype: One end of the junction is discordant with germline, which a read error may explain. This chain joins TRBV6-1 and TRBJ1-1; D gene unclear. Germline-derived CDR1 and CDR2 are MNHNS and SASEGT. The CDR3 runs to 14 residues. CDR3 nucleotides: TGTGCCAGCACCTCGAGGGTCATGAACATTGAAGCTTTCTTT. Translating gives CASTSRVMNIEAFF.

This clonotype was counted only a few times. The rearrangement joins TRBV6-2 or TRBV6-3 to TRBJ2-7; 7 bases map to TRBD2. Per the germline V gene, CDR1 is MNHEY and CDR2 is SVGEGT. CDR3 length: 16 residues. The V and J ends lost 2 bases and 3 bases, in that order; junction bases with no gene match: 10. DNA for the CDR3: TGTGCCAGCAGTTACGTCAGGGAGGGTGGACTCTACGAGCAGTACTTC. This sequence encodes CASSYVREGGLYEQYF.

This clonotype was seen repeatedly, ten times or more. V is TRBV6-1 and J is TRBJ2-2, with 12 bases matching TRBD2. In germline, CDR1 is MNHNS, CDR2 SASEGT. This CDR3 spans 17 amino acids. V was clipped by 7 bases and J by 0 bases; unmatched bases: 6. CDR3: CASTRLAGVTNTGELFF. CDR3 DNA sequence: TGTGCCAGCACCCGACTAGCGGGGGTTACGAACACCGGGGAGCTGTTTTTT.

This clonotype was counted only a few times. The chain employs TRBV6-2 or TRBV6-3 and TRBJ2-1, with D perhaps matching TRBD1 (5 bases). V lost 6 bases and J lost 10, with 16 bases in between. The germline gives CDR1 MNHEY, CDR2 SVGEGT. The CDR3 loop spans 13 amino acids. The CDR3 here is CASRQLRKGEQFF. CDR3 nucleotides: TGTGCCAGCAGACAACTCCGTAAGGGGGAGCAGTTCTTC.

The J gene is TRBJ1-2, the V gene TRBV20-1; possible D gene TRBD1, 6 bases. The CDR3 loop spans 11 amino acids. The germline V gene encodes CDR1 DFQATT and CDR2 SNEGSKA (reference sequence). The V and J ends lost 4 bases and 7 bases respectively, with 10 bases between them. The CDR3 nucleotides read TGCAGTGCTAAGGGGGTTTCTGGCTACACCTTC. Amino acids: CSAKGVSGYTF.

A note on this clonotype: Germline and junction disagree at one end, which may indicate a read error. The V call is TRBV29-1, the J call TRBJ1-2; D gene ambiguous. CDR1 is SQVTM, CDR2 ANQGSEA, per germline. This CDR3 is 13 amino acids long. CDR3 loop: CSVEGGNSPALPF. The CDR3 DNA sequence: TGCAGCGTTGAAGGAGGGAACAGCCCGGCCCTCCCCTTC.

V is TRBV5-1 and J is TRBJ2-7; TRBD1 agrees at 11 bases. The CDR3 consists of 16 residues. The germline gives CDR1 SGHRS, CDR2 YFSETQ. V gave up 0 bases and J gave up 1 base; unmatched junction bases: 3. CDR3 sequence: CASSLDGTGGSYEQYF. In DNA form, the CDR3 reads TGCGCCAGCAGCTTGGATGGGACAGGGGGTTCCTACGAGCAGTACTTC.

At least ten counts were recorded for this clonotype. This sequence joins TRBV12-3 or TRBV12-4 and TRBJ1-5, with D hard to call. Between the trimmed V and J ends, which lost 6 bases and 0 bases, there was a span of 12 bases. This CDR3 is 15 amino acids long. The CDR3 DNA is TGTGCCAGCAGCCGAGCAGAAGATAGCAATCAGCCCCAGCATTTT. Protein product: CASSRAEDSNQPQHF.

This chain uses TRBV6-1 with TRBJ2-5; unclear D gene. There are 11 residues in the CDR3. Germline CDR1 MNHNS, CDR2 SASEGT. The V gene lost 5 bases and the J gene lost 7 bases, with 8 bases spanning the gap. CDR3 in amino acids: CASSKIGTQYF. The CDR3 DNA reads as TGTGCCAGCAGTAAAATCGGGACCCAGTACTTC.

This clonotype was counted only a few times. The chain recombines TRBV5-6 with TRBJ1-1; D unclear. The V gene lost 0 bases and the J gene lost 0 bases, with 12 bases spanning the gap. Germline V gives CDR1 SGHDT, CDR2 YYEEEE. CDR3 length: 16 residues. CDR3 DNA: TGTGCCAGCAGCTTGGTTGGCGCAACTATGAACACTGAAGCTTTCTTT. Protein product: CASSLVGATMNTEAFF.

The chain employs TRBV6-1 and TRBJ2-7, with TRBD1 as a possible D gene (6 bases). V shed 7 bases and J shed 2 bases, with 15 bases lying between them. The V gene's germline CDR1 is MNHNS and CDR2 SASEGT. The CDR3 totals 14 residues. CDR3 amino acids: CASIRVAGAYEQYF. DNA of the CDR3: TGTGCCAGCATAAGAGTGGCAGGGGCCTACGAGCAGTACTTC.

The J gene is TRBJ2-7, the V gene TRBV2, with a tentative D call TRBD1 (5 bases). V was pared by 6 bases and J by 4 bases, with 10 bases between. Germline V gives CDR1 SNHLY, CDR2 FYNNEI. CDR3 size: 12 residues. CDR3 sequence (DNA): TGTGCCAGCAGGCTACAGGTATACGAGCAGTACTTC. It translates to CASRLQVYEQYF. The full variable domain, with the rest looked up from reference TRBV2 and TRBJ2-7, is EPEVTQTPSHQVTQMGQEVILRCVPISNHLYFYWYRQILGQKVEFLVSFYNNEISEKSEIFDDQFSVERPDGSNFTLKIRSTKLEDSAMYFCASRLQVYEQYFGPGTRLTVT.